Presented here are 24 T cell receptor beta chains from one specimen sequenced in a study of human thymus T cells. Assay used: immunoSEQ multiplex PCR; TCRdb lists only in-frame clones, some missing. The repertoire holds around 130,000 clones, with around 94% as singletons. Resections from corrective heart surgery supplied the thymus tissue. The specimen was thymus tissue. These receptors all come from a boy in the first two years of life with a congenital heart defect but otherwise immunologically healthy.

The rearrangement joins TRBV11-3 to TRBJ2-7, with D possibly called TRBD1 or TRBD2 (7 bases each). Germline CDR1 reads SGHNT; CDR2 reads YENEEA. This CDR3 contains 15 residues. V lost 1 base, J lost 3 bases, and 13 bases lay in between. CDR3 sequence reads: CASSLVGGDSYEQYF. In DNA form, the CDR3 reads TGTGCCAGCAGCTTAGTAGGGGGGGACAGCTACGAGCAGTACTTC. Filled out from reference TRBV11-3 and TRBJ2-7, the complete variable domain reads EAGVVQSPRYKIIEKKQPVAFWCNPISGHNTLYWYLQNLGQGPELLIRYENEEAVDDSQLPKDRFSAERLKGVDSTLKIQPAELGDSAVYLCASSLVGGDSYEQYFGPGTRLTVT.

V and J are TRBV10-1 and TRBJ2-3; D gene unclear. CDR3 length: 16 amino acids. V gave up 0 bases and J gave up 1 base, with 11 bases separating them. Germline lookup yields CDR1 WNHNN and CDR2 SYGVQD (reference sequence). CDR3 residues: CASSESWVGGTDTQYF. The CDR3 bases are TGCGCCAGCAGTGAGTCGTGGGTAGGTGGCACAGATACGCAGTATTTT.

CDR3 sequence (DNA): TGTGCCAGCAGTCAACAGGGGGCCCTGAGAGAGACCCAGTACTTC. It translates to CASSQQGALRETQYF. The genes are TRBV28 and TRBJ2-5; TRBD1 aligns across 9 bases. Trimming took 5 bases from V and 4 from J; bases not matched to a gene: 8. Germline CDR1 MDHEN, CDR2 SYDVKM. This CDR3 has 15 amino acids.

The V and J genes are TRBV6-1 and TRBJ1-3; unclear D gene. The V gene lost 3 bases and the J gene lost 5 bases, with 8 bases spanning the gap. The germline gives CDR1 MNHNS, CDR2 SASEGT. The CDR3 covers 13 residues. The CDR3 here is CASSDSMRNTIYF. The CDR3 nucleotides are TGTGCCAGCAGTGACAGCATGAGAAACACCATATATTTT.

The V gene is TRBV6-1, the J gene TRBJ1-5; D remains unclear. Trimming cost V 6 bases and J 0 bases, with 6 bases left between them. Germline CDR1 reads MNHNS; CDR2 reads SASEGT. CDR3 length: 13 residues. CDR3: CASRQNSNQPQHF. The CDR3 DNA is TGTGCCAGCAGACAGAATAGCAATCAGCCCCAGCATTTT.

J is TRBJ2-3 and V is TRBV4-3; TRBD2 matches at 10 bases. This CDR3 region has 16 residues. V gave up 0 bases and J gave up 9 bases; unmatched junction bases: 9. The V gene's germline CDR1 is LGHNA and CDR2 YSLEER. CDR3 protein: CASSQDESGGAGTQYF. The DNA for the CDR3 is TGCGCCAGCAGCCAAGATGAAAGCGGGGGGGCCGGGACGCAGTATTTT.

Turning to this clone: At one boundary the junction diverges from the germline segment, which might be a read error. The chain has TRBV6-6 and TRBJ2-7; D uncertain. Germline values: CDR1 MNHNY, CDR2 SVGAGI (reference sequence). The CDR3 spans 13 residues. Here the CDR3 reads CASSYILSNEQYF. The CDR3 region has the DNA TGTGCCAGCAGTTACATACTCTCCAACGAGCAGTACTTC.

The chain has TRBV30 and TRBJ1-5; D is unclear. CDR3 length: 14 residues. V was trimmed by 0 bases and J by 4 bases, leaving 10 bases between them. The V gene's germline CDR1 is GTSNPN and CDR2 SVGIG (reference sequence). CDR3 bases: TGTGCCTGGAGTGTAGGTCGAGATAATCAGCCCCAGCATTTT. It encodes CAWSVGRDNQPQHF. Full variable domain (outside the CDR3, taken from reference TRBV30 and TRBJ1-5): SQTIHQWPATLVQPVGSPLSLECTVEGTSNPNLYWYRQAAGRGLQLLFYSVGIGQISSEVPQNLSASRPQDRQFILSSKKLLLSDSGFYLCAWSVGRDNQPQHFGDGTRLSIL.

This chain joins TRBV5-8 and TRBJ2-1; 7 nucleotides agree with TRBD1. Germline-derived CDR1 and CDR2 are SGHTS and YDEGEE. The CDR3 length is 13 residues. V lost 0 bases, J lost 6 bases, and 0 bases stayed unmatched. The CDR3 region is CASSLDRGNEQFF. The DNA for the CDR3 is TGTGCCAGCAGCTTGGACAGGGGCAATGAGCAGTTCTTC. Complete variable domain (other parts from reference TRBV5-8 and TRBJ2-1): EAGVTQSPTHLIKTRGQQATLRCSPISGHTSVYWYQQALGLGLQFLLWYDEGEERNRGNFPPRFSGRQFPNYSSELNVNALELEDSALYLCASSLDRGNEQFFGPGTRLTVL.

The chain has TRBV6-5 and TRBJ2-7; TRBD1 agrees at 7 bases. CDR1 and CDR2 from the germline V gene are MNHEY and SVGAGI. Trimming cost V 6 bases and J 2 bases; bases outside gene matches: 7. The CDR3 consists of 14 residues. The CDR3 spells CASRPGQYPYEQYF. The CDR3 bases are TGTGCCAGCAGACCGGGACAGTATCCCTACGAGCAGTACTTC.

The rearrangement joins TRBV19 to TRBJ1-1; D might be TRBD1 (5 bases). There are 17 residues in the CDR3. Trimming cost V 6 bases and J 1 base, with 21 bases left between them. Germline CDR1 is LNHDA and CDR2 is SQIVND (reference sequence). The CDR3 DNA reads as TGTGCCAGTAGATGTAGCCACACCGGGACGGCGAACACTGAAGCTTTCTTT. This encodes CASRCSHTGTANTEAFF.

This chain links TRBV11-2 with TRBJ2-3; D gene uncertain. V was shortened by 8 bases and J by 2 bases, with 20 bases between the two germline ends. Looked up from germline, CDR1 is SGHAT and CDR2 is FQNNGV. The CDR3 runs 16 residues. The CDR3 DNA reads TGTGCCAGCGCACCTCGGACGAGCGTCCTCACAGATACGCAGTATTTT. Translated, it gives CASAPRTSVLTDTQYF.

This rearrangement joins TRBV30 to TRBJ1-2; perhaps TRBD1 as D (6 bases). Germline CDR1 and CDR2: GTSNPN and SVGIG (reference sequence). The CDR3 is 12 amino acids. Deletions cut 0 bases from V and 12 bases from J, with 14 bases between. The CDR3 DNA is TGTGCCTGGAGTGTAGGGGGAGGGAGGAACACCTTC. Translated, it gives CAWSVGGGRNTF. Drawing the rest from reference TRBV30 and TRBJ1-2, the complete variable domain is SQTIHQWPATLVQPVGSPLSLECTVEGTSNPNLYWYRQAAGRGLQLLFYSVGIGQISSEVPQNLSASRPQDRQFILSSKKLLLSDSGFYLCAWSVGGGRNTFGSGTRLTVV.

CDR3 nucleotides: TGTGCCAGCAGCTATAGCAGGGGGTTTAGTACTGAAGCTTTCTTT. Amino acid sequence: CASSYSRGFSTEAFF. The J gene is TRBJ1-1, the V gene TRBV9; 7 bases are shared with TRBD1. Germline V CDR1 and CDR2: SGDLS, YYNGEE. V was pared by 4 bases and J by 5 bases, with 11 bases of the junction left unmatched. The CDR3 extends over 15 amino acids.

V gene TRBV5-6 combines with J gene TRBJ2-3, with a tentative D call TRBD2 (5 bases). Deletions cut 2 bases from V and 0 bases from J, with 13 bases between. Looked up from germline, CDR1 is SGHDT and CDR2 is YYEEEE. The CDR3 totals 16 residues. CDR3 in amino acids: CASSFLGLNSTDTQYF. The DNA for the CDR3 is TGTGCCAGCAGCTTCCTTGGACTTAATAGCACAGATACGCAGTATTTT.

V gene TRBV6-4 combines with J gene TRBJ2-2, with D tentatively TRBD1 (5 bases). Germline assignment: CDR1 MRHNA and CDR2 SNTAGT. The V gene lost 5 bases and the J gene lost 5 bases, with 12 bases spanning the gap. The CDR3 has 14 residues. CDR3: CASSPDHRTGELFF. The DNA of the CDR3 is TGTGCCAGCAGTCCGGACCACAGGACCGGGGAGCTGTTTTTT.

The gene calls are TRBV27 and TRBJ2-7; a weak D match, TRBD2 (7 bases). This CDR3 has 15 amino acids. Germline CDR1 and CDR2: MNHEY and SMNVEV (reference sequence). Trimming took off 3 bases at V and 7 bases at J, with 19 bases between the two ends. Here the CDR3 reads CASSFLGGGLGEQYF. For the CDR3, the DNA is TGTGCCAGCAGTTTCCTAGGGGGGGGGCTAGGGGAGCAGTACTTC.

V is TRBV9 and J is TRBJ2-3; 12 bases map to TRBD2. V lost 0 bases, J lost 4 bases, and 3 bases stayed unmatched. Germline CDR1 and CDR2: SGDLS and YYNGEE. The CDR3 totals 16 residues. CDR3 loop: CASSVGASGGADTQYF. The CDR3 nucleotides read TGTGCCAGCAGCGTAGGGGCTAGCGGGGGGGCAGATACGCAGTATTTT.

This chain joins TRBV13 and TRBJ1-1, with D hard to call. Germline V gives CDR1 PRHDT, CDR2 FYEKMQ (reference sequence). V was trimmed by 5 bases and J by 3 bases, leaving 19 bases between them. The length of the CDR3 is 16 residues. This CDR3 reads CASSRLKAFPYTEAFF. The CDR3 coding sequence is TGTGCCAGCAGCCGTCTTAAGGCCTTCCCTTACACTGAAGCTTTCTTT.

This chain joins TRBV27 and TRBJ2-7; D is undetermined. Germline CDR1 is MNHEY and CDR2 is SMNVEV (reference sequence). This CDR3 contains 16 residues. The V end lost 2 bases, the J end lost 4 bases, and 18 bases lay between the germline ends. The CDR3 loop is CASSLKGFLFPYEQYF. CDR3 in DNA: TGTGCCAGCAGTTTAAAAGGTTTTCTATTCCCGTACGAGCAGTACTTC.

CDR3 protein: CASSIVGTGGSGAYEQYF. As DNA, the CDR3 is TGTGCCAGTAGTATAGTTGGGACAGGGGGATCGGGGGCCTACGAGCAGTACTTC. J is TRBJ2-7 and V is TRBV19; 11 bases agree with TRBD1. CDR1 and CDR2 from the germline V gene are LNHDA and SQIVND (reference sequence). CDR3 length equals 18 residues. The J segment lost 2 bases and the V segment lost 1 base, leaving 10 bases of the junction unmatched.

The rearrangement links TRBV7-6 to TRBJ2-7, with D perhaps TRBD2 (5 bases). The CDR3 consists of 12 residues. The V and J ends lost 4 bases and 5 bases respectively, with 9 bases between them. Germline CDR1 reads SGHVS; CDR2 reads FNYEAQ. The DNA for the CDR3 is TGTGCCAGCAGCTCCGGGGAACACGAGCAGTACTTC. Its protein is CASSSGEHEQYF.

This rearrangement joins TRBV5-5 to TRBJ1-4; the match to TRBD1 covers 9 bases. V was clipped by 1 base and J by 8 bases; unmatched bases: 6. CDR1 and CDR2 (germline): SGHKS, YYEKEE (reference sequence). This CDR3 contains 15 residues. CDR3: CASSLRQGEREKLFF. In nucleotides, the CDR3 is TGTGCCAGCAGCTTGCGACAGGGGGAACGGGAAAAACTGTTTTTT. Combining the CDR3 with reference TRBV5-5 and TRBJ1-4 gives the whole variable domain DAGVTQSPTHLIKTRGQQVTLRCSPISGHKSVSWYQQVLGQGPQFIFQYYEKEERGRGNFPDRFSARQFPNYSSELNVNALLLGDSALYLCASSLRQGEREKLFFGSGTQLSVL.

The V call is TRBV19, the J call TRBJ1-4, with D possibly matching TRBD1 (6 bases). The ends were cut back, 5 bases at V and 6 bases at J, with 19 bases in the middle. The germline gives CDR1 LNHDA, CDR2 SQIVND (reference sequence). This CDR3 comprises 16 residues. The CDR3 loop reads CASSPIKDRRDEKLFF. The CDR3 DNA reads TGTGCCAGTAGTCCGATTAAAGACAGGAGGGATGAAAAACTGTTTTTT.